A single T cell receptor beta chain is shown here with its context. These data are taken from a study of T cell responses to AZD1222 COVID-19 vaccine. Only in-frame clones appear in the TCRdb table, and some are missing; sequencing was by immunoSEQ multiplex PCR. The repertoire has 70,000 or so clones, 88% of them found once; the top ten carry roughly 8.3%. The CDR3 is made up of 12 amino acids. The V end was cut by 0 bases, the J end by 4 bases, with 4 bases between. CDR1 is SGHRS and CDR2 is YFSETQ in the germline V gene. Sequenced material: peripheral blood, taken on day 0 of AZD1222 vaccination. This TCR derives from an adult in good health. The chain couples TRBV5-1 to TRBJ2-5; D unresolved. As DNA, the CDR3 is TGCGCCAGCAGCTTGGTAAGAGAGACCCAGTACTTC. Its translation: CASSLVRETQYF. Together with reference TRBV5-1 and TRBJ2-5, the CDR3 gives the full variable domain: KAGVTQTPRYLIKTRGQQVTLSCSPISGHRSVSWYQQTPGQGLQFLFEYFSETQRNKGNFPGRFSGRQFSNSRSEMNVSTLELGDSALYLCASSLVRETQYFGPGTRLLVL.